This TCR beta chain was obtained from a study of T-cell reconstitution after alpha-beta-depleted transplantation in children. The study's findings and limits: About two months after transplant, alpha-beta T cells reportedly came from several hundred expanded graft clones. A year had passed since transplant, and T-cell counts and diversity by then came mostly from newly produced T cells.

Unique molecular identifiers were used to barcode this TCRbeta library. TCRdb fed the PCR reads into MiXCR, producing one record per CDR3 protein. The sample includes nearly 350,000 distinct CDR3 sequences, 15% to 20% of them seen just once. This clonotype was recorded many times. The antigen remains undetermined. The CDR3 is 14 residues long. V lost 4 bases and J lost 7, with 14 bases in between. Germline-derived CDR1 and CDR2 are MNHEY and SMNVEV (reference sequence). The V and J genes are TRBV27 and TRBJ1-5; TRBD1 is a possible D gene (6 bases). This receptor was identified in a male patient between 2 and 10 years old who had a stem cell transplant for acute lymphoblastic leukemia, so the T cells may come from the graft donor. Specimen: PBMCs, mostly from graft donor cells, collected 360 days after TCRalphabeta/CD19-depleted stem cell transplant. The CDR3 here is CASSYGGAGQPQHF. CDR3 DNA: TGTGCCAGCAGTTACGGGGGCGCGGGGCAGCCCCAGCATTTT.